This T cell receptor beta chain emerged from a study of identical twins. A remark on this clonotype: Its antigen is undetermined.

Findings of the study overall: Cord blood's abundant beta clonotypes had fewer insertions, unlike memory repertoires. The study drew conclusions from cross-sectional statistical analysis, not from following the same donors.

With 7 bases removed from V and 0 bases from J, the gap between germline ends came to 13 bases. Germline-derived CDR1 and CDR2 are ENHRY and SYGVKD. The CDR3 has 15 amino acids. TCRdb re-called the 5' RACE reads through MiXCR, storing one row per CDR3 protein. The sample carries hundreds of thousands of distinct CDR3 sequences, about 9.4% recorded once. These records were also assigned to another study, of yellow fever vaccine responses in identical twins.

What was sequenced was PBMCs. The V and J genes are TRBV10-3 and TRBJ2-4, with D tentatively TRBD2 (5 bases). The clonotype originates from a woman aged 18-29 years in good health. CDR3 bases: TGTGCCATCACCTTAGCGTTCCTAGCCAAAAACATTCAGTACTTC. Amino acid sequence: CAITLAFLAKNIQYF.